This TCR beta chain was identified during a study of pediatric ulcerative colitis. The study's findings and limits: A couple of patients' blood samples yielded substantially fewer templates. Ulcerative colitis patients shared more blood-rectal clones than controls.

The CDR3 totals 13 residues. The germline gives CDR1 GTSNPN, CDR2 SVGIG (reference sequence). V lost 5 bases to trimming and J lost 3 bases, with 11 bases between them. Only in-frame clones appear in the TCRdb table, and some are missing; sequencing was by immunoSEQ multiplex PCR. The sample lists about 64,000 clones; 86% were seen once. A note on this clone: Its specificity is not known.

The clonotype originates from a boy younger than 18 with severe ulcerative colitis. This sequence joins TRBV30 and TRBJ1-5; no clear D. The source material was blood. Here the CDR3 reads CAWGSGNNQPQHF. The CDR3 bases are TGTGCCTGGGGGTCCGGGAACAATCAGCCCCAGCATTTT.